The present entry profiles one TCR beta chain with its context. Antigen: not known. The PCR contained 60 Vbeta and 13 Jbeta primers. In the authors' methods: Unique TCR beta chains totaled roughly 80 million in a later count, with approximately 11 million of them shared. Method: immunoSEQ multiplex PCR; TCRdb's copy keeps in-frame clones and lacks some. D and trimming come from the DNA, and the V and J calls and clone size come from that table. The table has around 30,000 clones, 35% to 55% seen once. V was shortened by 4 bases and J by 6 bases, with 9 bases between the two germline ends. The CDR3 spans 12 residues. Germline V CDR1 and CDR2: SGHKS, YYEKEE (reference sequence). This record comes from a study of cytomegalovirus exposure and HLA in healthy donors. Study background: HLA-typed donors contributed 65 million to 95 million unique TCRs, which were held in an early data release. Within the Caucasian-associated ancestry cluster were around 81% of the approximately 370 genotyped donors.

Study conclusions and caveats: A later analysis reported that several of the most significant clusters appeared to be linked to common viral pathogens, among them Epstein-Barr virus.

The source of this sequence is a woman aged 45-60 years in good health and CMV-seronegative. The V and J genes are TRBV5-5 and TRBJ2-3; D remains unclear. Sequenced: PBMCs. CDR3 loop: CASSPYFDTQYF. CDR3 bases: TGTGCCAGCAGCCCCTACTTTGATACGCAGTATTTT.